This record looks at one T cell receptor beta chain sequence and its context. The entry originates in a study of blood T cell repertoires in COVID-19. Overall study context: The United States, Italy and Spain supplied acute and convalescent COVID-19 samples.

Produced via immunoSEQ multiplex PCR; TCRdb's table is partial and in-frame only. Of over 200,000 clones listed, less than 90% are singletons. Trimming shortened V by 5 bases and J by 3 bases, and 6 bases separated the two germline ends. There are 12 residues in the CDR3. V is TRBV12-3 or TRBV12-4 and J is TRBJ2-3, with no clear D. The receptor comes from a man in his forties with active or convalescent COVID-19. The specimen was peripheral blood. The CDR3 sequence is CASSEATDTQYF. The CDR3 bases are TGTGCCAGCAGTGAGGCTACAGATACGCAGTATTTT.